Shown below are 26 T cell receptor beta chains from a single sample sequenced in a study of T cell changes during pregnancy in multiple sclerosis. TCRdb's copy holds only in-frame clones and misses some; the assay was immunoSEQ multiplex PCR. The sample yields 85,000 to 90,000 clones, approximately 90% seen once. Sample: peripheral blood, taken in the first trimester of pregnancy. These receptors came from a female donor in good health, enrolled as a control in a pregnancy study.

The chain carries TRBV28 and TRBJ2-7, with 9 bases matching TRBD2. Trimming cost V 10 bases and J 4 bases; bases outside gene matches: 8. CDR3 length: 13 residues. CDR1 and CDR2 from the germline V gene are MDHEN and SYDVKM. CDR3 protein: CATIGGGEYEQYF. The CDR3 bases are TGTGCCACCATAGGCGGGGGGGAGTACGAGCAGTACTTC.

The chain couples TRBV2 to TRBJ1-6; 8 bases match TRBD1. The CDR3 totals 15 residues. The germline gives CDR1 SNHLY, CDR2 FYNNEI. With 6 bases clipped from V and 6 bases from J, the junction kept 7 bases outside the gene matches. The DNA of the CDR3 is TGTGCCAGCAGGGGGGACAGGCTCGTTAATTCACCCCTCCACTTT. It encodes CASRGDRLVNSPLHF.

The V gene is TRBV5-5, the J gene TRBJ1-1; TRBD1 matches at 7 bases. Germline V gives CDR1 SGHKS, CDR2 YYEKEE (reference sequence). V trimming: 0 bases; J trimming: 6 bases; junction bases outside the gene matches: 8. The CDR3 runs to 15 residues. The chain's CDR3 is CASSLATGNKAEAFF. CDR3 nucleotides: TGTGCCAGCAGCTTGGCGACAGGGAACAAGGCTGAAGCTTTCTTT.

This chain connects TRBV28 to TRBJ1-5; no clear D gene. Trimming cost V 7 bases and J 9 bases, with 10 bases left between them. This CDR3 has 11 amino acids. CDR1 is MDHEN and CDR2 is SYDVKM in the germline V gene. Here the CDR3 reads CASTVRGPQHF. As DNA, the CDR3 is TGTGCCAGCACCGTACGGGGGCCCCAGCATTTT.

The chain carries TRBV15 and TRBJ1-1; tentatively, D is TRBD1 (6 bases). CDR3 length: 15 amino acids. V gave up 0 bases and J gave up 3 bases, with 11 bases separating them. Germline-derived CDR1 and CDR2 are LNHNV and YYDKDF (reference sequence). CDR3 sequence reads: CATSRDRGRDTEAFF. The CDR3 region has the DNA TGTGCCACCAGCAGAGACAGGGGTAGGGACACTGAAGCTTTCTTT.

This clone is a singleton in its sample. The genes are TRBV5-1 and TRBJ2-7, with D possibly matching TRBD1 (6 bases). This CDR3 spans 16 amino acids. CDR1 is SGHRS and CDR2 is YFSETQ in the germline V gene. Trimming stripped 7 bases from V and 0 bases from J, with 20 bases between. The CDR3 coding sequence is TGCGCCAGCGGTACCGGTTCAACAGGGCCCTCCTACGAGCAGTACTTC. It translates to CASGTGSTGPSYEQYF.

This chain joins TRBV4-1 and TRBJ1-1; D may be TRBD1 (6 bases). The CDR3 totals 15 residues. The V and J ends lost 4 bases and 4 bases respectively, with 16 bases between them. Germline CDR1 MGHRA, CDR2 YSYEKL. The CDR3 reads CASSRTEPRGTEAFF. CDR3 coding DNA: TGCGCCAGCAGCCGGACAGAACCACGAGGCACTGAAGCTTTCTTT.

The rearrangement joins TRBV6-5 to TRBJ2-7; 7 bases are shared with TRBD1. The germline V gene encodes CDR1 MNHEY and CDR2 SVGAGI. V lost 8 bases, J lost 5 bases, and 12 bases stayed unmatched. The CDR3 sequence is 14 residues long. The CDR3 loop is CASRDRAGPHEQYF. The CDR3 DNA reads as TGTGCCAGCCGAGACAGGGCCGGGCCACACGAGCAGTACTTC.

The chain employs TRBV30 and TRBJ2-7; D remains ambiguous. Germline loops: CDR1 GTSNPN, CDR2 SVGIG (reference sequence). Between the trimmed V and J ends, which lost 0 bases and 4 bases, there was a span of 13 bases. This CDR3 spans 14 amino acids. The CDR3 protein is CAWSVLGSSYEQYF. DNA for the CDR3: TGTGCCTGGAGTGTACTGGGCAGTTCATACGAGCAGTACTTC.

The chain is built from TRBV4-3 and TRBJ2-1, with TRBD2 identical over 12 bases. V dropped 3 bases and J dropped 8; count of bases not matched to a gene: 8. Germline lookup yields CDR1 LGHNA and CDR2 YSLEER. The CDR3 is 16 residues long. The CDR3 here is CASSHVPSGGAHEQFF. The CDR3 DNA follows: TGCGCCAGCAGCCACGTGCCTAGCGGGGGGGCTCATGAGCAGTTCTTC.

V usage is TRBV13 and J usage is TRBJ1-1; TRBD1 matches at 8 bases. CDR3 length: 14 residues. CDR1 is PRHDT, CDR2 FYEKMQ, per germline (reference sequence). V lost 5 bases, J lost 1 base, and 3 bases stayed unmatched. In nucleotides, the CDR3 is TGTGCCAGCAGCCTTGACAGGGGGAACACTGAAGCTTTCTTT. Translation gives CASSLDRGNTEAFF.

The chain couples TRBV9 to TRBJ2-5; the D gene is possibly TRBD2 (5 bases). V shed 2 bases and J shed 6 bases, with 11 bases lying between them. Germline loops: CDR1 SGDLS, CDR2 YYNGEE. The CDR3 is 13 residues long. The CDR3 sequence is CASSVEGSQTQYF. CDR3 nucleotides: TGTGCCAGCAGCGTGGAAGGGAGTCAGACCCAGTACTTC. Supplemented by reference TRBV9 and TRBJ2-5, the full variable domain reads DSGVTQTPKHLITATGQRVTLRCSPRSGDLSVYWYQQSLDQGLQFLIQYYNGEERAKGNILERFSAQQFPDLHSELNLSSLELGDSALYFCASSVEGSQTQYFGPGTRLLVL.

This chain joins TRBV5-4 and TRBJ2-7; 9 bases line up with TRBD2. Germline CDR1 reads SGHNT; CDR2 reads YYREEE (reference sequence). CDR3 length: 15 amino acids. V was pared by 2 bases and J by 1 base, with 4 bases of the junction left unmatched. CDR3 sequence: CASSFSGGYSYEQYF. For the CDR3, the DNA is TGTGCCAGCAGCTTTAGCGGGGGTTATTCCTACGAGCAGTACTTC.

This chain uses TRBV5-1 with TRBJ2-7, with 9 nucleotides matching TRBD1. Germline loops: CDR1 SGHRS, CDR2 YFSETQ. V shed 0 bases, J shed 4 bases, and the junction held 8 bases outside the gene matches. This CDR3 is 16 amino acids long. CDR3 sequence reads: CASSLGATGGRYEQYF. The CDR3 DNA reads as TGCGCCAGCAGCTTGGGAGCGACAGGGGGACGATACGAGCAGTACTTC.

This clone was found a few times. The chain carries TRBV9 and TRBJ1-2; D ambiguous. The CDR3 loop spans 14 amino acids. Germline-derived CDR1 and CDR2 are SGDLS and YYNGEE. V was pared by 0 bases and J by 6 bases, with 12 bases between. The CDR3 spells CASSVGRWGDGYTF. In DNA form, the CDR3 reads TGTGCCAGCAGCGTAGGACGGTGGGGAGATGGCTACACCTTC.

The chain has TRBV7-2 and TRBJ1-4; D uncertain. Germline-derived CDR1 and CDR2 are SGHTA and FQGNSA. V was pared by 1 base and J by 5 bases, with 11 bases between. The CDR3 is made up of 15 amino acids. CDR3 protein: CASSLGGGPNEKLFF. The CDR3 coding sequence is TGTGCCAGCAGCTTAGGGGGAGGTCCAAATGAAAAACTGTTTTTT. Drawing the rest from reference TRBV7-2 and TRBJ1-4, the complete variable domain is GAGVSQSPSNKVTEKGKDVELRCDPISGHTALYWYRQSLGQGLEFLIYFQGNSAPDKSGLPSDRFSAERTGGSVSTLTIQRTQQEDSAVYLCASSLGGGPNEKLFFGSGTQLSVL.

This clone was seen a single time. This chain uses TRBV18 with TRBJ1-5, with D tentatively TRBD1 (6 bases). This CDR3 has 13 amino acids. Germline values: CDR1 KGHSH, CDR2 LQKENI. With 4 bases removed from V and 3 bases from J, the gap between germline ends came to 7 bases. The CDR3 DNA reads TGTGCCAGCTCACGGGACATCAATCAGCCCCAGCATTTT. It specifies CASSRDINQPQHF. Looking up the rest from reference TRBV18 and TRBJ1-5 gives the full variable domain: NAGVMQNPRHLVRRRGQEARLRCSPMKGHSHVYWYRQLPEEGLKFMVYLQKENIIDESGMPKERFSAEFPKEGPSILRIQQVVRGDSAAYFCASSRDINQPQHFGDGTRLSIL.

The chain recombines TRBV10-2 with TRBJ2-7; tentatively, D is TRBD1 (5 bases). The CDR3 contains 14 residues. V dropped 3 bases and J dropped 4 bases, with 13 bases sitting between them. Germline assignment: CDR1 WSHSY and CDR2 SAAADI. The chain's CDR3 is CASSEGRAGYEQYF. Written as DNA, the CDR3 is TGCGCCAGCAGTGAAGGAAGGGCAGGGTACGAGCAGTACTTC.

The genes are TRBV28 and TRBJ1-1; no reliable D call. CDR3 length: 14 amino acids. Germline V gene lookup returns CDR1 MDHEN and CDR2 SYDVKM. The V end was cut by 2 bases, the J end by 2 bases, with 9 bases between. The CDR3 DNA reads as TGTGCCAGCAGTTTAGTGGCGGGAAACACTGAAGCTTTCTTT. Encoded protein: CASSLVAGNTEAFF.

As DNA, the CDR3 is TGTGCCTGGAGACCCTACCTAACAGGAAGCTCTGGAAACACCATATATTTT. Protein: CAWRPYLTGSSGNTIYF. The chain combines TRBV30 with TRBJ1-3; D might be TRBD1 (5 bases). The length of the CDR3 is 17 residues. V was clipped by 3 bases and J by 0 bases, with 18 bases between them. Germline lookup yields CDR1 GTSNPN and CDR2 SVGIG (reference sequence).

A single count supports this clone. The chain links TRBV6-6 to TRBJ1-5, with 9 bases aligning to TRBD1. This CDR3 comprises 15 residues. The germline V gene has CDR1 MNHNY and CDR2 SVGAGI (reference sequence). V lost 4 bases to trimming and J lost 2 bases; unmatched junction nucleotides: 3. This CDR3 reads CASSLDRGGNQPQHF. CDR3 DNA sequence: TGTGCCAGCAGTTTGGACAGGGGAGGCAATCAGCCCCAGCATTTT.

This clone was seen a few times. The chain recombines TRBV7-9 with TRBJ1-6, with TRBD1 as a possible D gene (6 bases). The germline V and J ends were trimmed by 3 bases and 10 bases, with 13 bases remaining between them. The CDR3 is made up of 14 amino acids. In germline, CDR1 is SEHNR, CDR2 FQNEAQ (reference sequence). The CDR3 DNA sequence: TGTGCCAGCAGCTTGAGCACAGGGTTCTCACCCCTCCACTTT. It translates to CASSLSTGFSPLHF.

The CDR3: CASRRDNEQFF. The CDR3 DNA is TGTGCCTCCCGTCGGGATAATGAGCAGTTCTTC. The chain has TRBV28 and TRBJ2-1; TRBD2 is a possible D gene (5 bases). Trimming took 11 bases from V and 7 from J, leaving 12 bases between them. Germline V gene lookup returns CDR1 MDHEN and CDR2 SYDVKM. The CDR3 has 11 amino acids. The full variable domain, in which reference TRBV28 and TRBJ2-1 provide the parts outside the CDR3, is DVKVTQSSRYLVKRTGEKVFLECVQDMDHENMFWYRQDPGLGLRLIYFSYDVKMKEKGDIPEGYSVSREKKERFSLILESASTNQTSMYLCASRRDNEQFFGPGTRLTVL.

V usage is TRBV27 and J usage is TRBJ1-6; a possible D gene is TRBD1 (6 bases). The CDR3 runs to 14 residues. Trimming left V 3 bases short and J 10 bases short, with 13 bases between. Germline loops: CDR1 MNHEY, CDR2 SMNVEV (reference sequence). In DNA form, the CDR3 reads TGTGCCAGCAGTTTCTCCAGGGGTGGATCACCCCTCCACTTT. It translates to CASSFSRGGSPLHF.

As regards this clone: The limits of the CDR3 on the DNA are not certain, so only TCRdb's listed CDR3 is given. The genes are TRBV21-1 and TRBJ1-2; the D call TRBD1 from the table was never checked on the DNA. TRBV21-1 represents a pseudogene. The CDR3 adds up to 18 amino acids, both ends counted. CDR3 sequence reads: CASRFWTRTGKYRCGYTF.

The J gene is TRBJ1-2, the V gene TRBV4-2; unclear D gene. Germline V CDR1 and CDR2: LGHNA, YNFKEQ. The CDR3 sequence is 12 residues long. V dropped 0 bases and J dropped 4 bases, with 3 bases sitting between them. The CDR3 sequence is CASSQEAYGYTF. CDR3 DNA sequence: TGTGCCAGCAGCCAAGAAGCCTATGGCTACACCTTC.